What follows are 26 T cell receptor beta chains derived from one specimen sequenced in a study of cytomegalovirus exposure and HLA in healthy donors. The PCR ran on 60 Vbeta and 13 Jbeta primers. Only in-frame clones appear in the TCRdb table, and some are missing; sequencing was by immunoSEQ multiplex PCR. The profile shows fewer than 130,000 clones, less than 80% of them singletons. The sequencing input was PBMCs. The receptors stem from a man aged 25-45 years in good health and CMV-seropositive.

The chain links TRBV4-1 to TRBJ2-7; TRBD1 aligns across 8 bases. The CDR3 runs to 15 residues. In germline, CDR1 is MGHRA, CDR2 YSYEKL. J was trimmed by 1 base and V by 3 bases; bases with no gene match: 5. CDR3: CASSHGQGDSYEQYF. CDR3 in DNA: TGCGCCAGCAGCCACGGACAGGGTGATTCCTACGAGCAGTACTTC.

The rearrangement joins TRBV29-1 to TRBJ1-1; D is unclear. CDR3 length: 10 residues. Trimming pared 5 bases from V and 1 base from J, leaving 2 bases between. Germline V gene data show CDR1 as SQVTM and CDR2 as ANQGSEA. CDR3 nucleotides: TGCAGCGTTCGGAACACTGAAGCTTTCTTT. This encodes CSVRNTEAFF.

The rearrangement joins TRBV7-3 to TRBJ2-1; D gene ambiguous. CDR1 and CDR2 (germline): SGHTA, FQGTGA. Trimming took 2 bases from V and 5 from J, leaving 10 bases between them. The CDR3 consists of 14 residues. The chain's CDR3 is CASSLGSINNEQFF. The CDR3 DNA reads TGTGCCAGCAGCTTAGGCTCCATCAACAATGAGCAGTTCTTC. The full variable domain, its missing parts supplied by reference TRBV7-3 and TRBJ2-1, is GAGVSQTPSNKVTEKGKYVELRCDPISGHTALYWYRQSLGQGPEFLIYFQGTGAADDSGLPNDRFFAVRPEGSVSTLKIQRTERGDSAVYLCASSLGSINNEQFFGPGTRLTVL.

The chain uses TRBV4-1 and TRBJ1-2; 8 nucleotides align to TRBD1. V gave up 0 bases and J gave up 4 bases; unmatched junction bases: 13. The CDR3 loop spans 18 amino acids. CDR1 MGHRA and CDR2 YSYEKL come from the germline V gene. The CDR3 here is CASSQENLGTGVLYGYTF. Here the CDR3 DNA reads TGCGCCAGCAGCCAAGAGAACCTCGGGACAGGAGTACTCTATGGCTACACCTTC.

The chain joins TRBV7-9 to TRBJ1-1, with TRBD1 as a possible D gene (5 bases). The CDR3 contains 13 residues. V was trimmed by 0 bases and J by 7 bases, leaving 9 bases between them. Germline loops: CDR1 SEHNR, CDR2 FQNEAQ (reference sequence). CDR3 residues: CASSLASGIEAFF. CDR3 sequence (DNA): TGTGCCAGCAGCTTAGCGTCAGGGATTGAAGCTTTCTTT.

In nucleotides, the CDR3 is TGTGCCAGCAGCGTAGGGGCTAGCGAAGATACGCAGTATTTT. Translating it yields CASSVGASEDTQYF. J is TRBJ2-3 and V is TRBV9; a possible D gene is TRBD2 (6 bases). V lost 0 bases and J lost 5, with 10 bases in between. This CDR3 has 14 residues. The germline V gene encodes CDR1 SGDLS and CDR2 YYNGEE.

V usage is TRBV27 and J usage is TRBJ2-7; tentative D call: TRBD2 (5 bases). V was clipped by 2 bases and J by 3 bases, with 8 bases between them. This CDR3 has 13 residues. Germline V gene data show CDR1 as MNHEY and CDR2 as SMNVEV (reference sequence). The CDR3 sequence is CASSLKRGYEQYF. In DNA, the CDR3 is TGTGCCAGCAGTTTAAAACGGGGCTACGAGCAGTACTTC.

The rearrangement uses TRBV5-1 and TRBJ2-1, with D uncertain. The CDR3 totals 15 residues. V lost 0 bases and J lost 5, with 12 bases in between. The germline V gene has CDR1 SGHRS and CDR2 YFSETQ. The CDR3 DNA reads as TGCGCCAGCAGCTTGGTGGCAGGCTCTAACAATGAGCAGTTCTTC. It encodes CASSLVAGSNNEQFF.

This clone was detected a few times. The V call is TRBV11-3, the J call TRBJ1-1, with 8 bases aligning to TRBD1. CDR1 is SGHNT, CDR2 YENEEA, per germline. The V segment lost 5 bases and the J segment 3 bases; nucleotides outside the gene matches: 8. The CDR3 runs 15 residues. DNA of the CDR3: TGTGCCAGCAGCCCTCGACAGGGGTTGGACACTGAAGCTTTCTTT. Its translation is CASSPRQGLDTEAFF.

The DNA for the CDR3 is TGTGCCAGTCGTAGCGGGGGGGCCCCTGAGACCCAGTACTTC. This gives the protein CASRSGGAPETQYF. The chain employs TRBV6-1 and TRBJ2-5; TRBD2 matches at 11 bases. Germline V CDR1 and CDR2: MNHNS, SASEGT. This CDR3 has 14 amino acids. V lost 9 bases and J lost 5; bases outside the gene matches: 8.

This clone was detected only once. The rearrangement uses TRBV5-1 and TRBJ2-1; 7 nucleotides line up with TRBD1. The CDR3 has 15 residues. The trim removed 0 bases at V and 7 bases at J, leaving 7 bases unmatched. CDR1 and CDR2 (germline): SGHRS, YFSETQ. CDR3 in DNA: TGCGCCAGCAGCTTGGTAAGGACAGGTGGGAATGAGCAGTTCTTC. The encoded protein is CASSLVRTGGNEQFF.

J is TRBJ1-2 and V is TRBV9; unclear D gene. Trimming left V 4 bases short and J 2 bases short, with 15 bases between. This CDR3 contains 15 residues. Germline V gives CDR1 SGDLS, CDR2 YYNGEE. The CDR3 reads CASSPLTGVNYGYTF. The CDR3 DNA follows: TGTGCCAGCAGCCCCTTAACCGGGGTAAACTATGGCTACACCTTC.

In DNA, the CDR3 is TGTGCCAGCTCGAAGCGGAGGGGGCTTAATGAAAAACTGTTTTTT. This sequence encodes CASSKRRGLNEKLFF. The V gene is TRBV6-5, the J gene TRBJ1-4, with 7 bases that match TRBD1. In germline, CDR1 is MNHEY, CDR2 SVGAGI. The CDR3 length is 15 residues. V was pared by 8 bases and J by 4 bases, with 10 bases of the junction left unmatched.

The chain links TRBV6-5 to TRBJ2-7; 12 positions agree with TRBD1. The junction had 9 bases not matched to a gene; V was cut back by 6 bases and J by 3 bases. The CDR3 has 16 amino acids. Germline CDR1 and CDR2: MNHEY and SVGAGI. The DNA for the CDR3 is TGTGCCAGCAGGTACCGGGACAGGGGGCGAGACTACGAGCAGTACTTC. Amino acid sequence: CASRYRDRGRDYEQYF.

This clone was recorded a few times. The chain has TRBV14 and TRBJ2-5; 11 nucleotides line up with TRBD2. J gave up 1 base and V 7 bases, and 8 bases lay outside the gene matches. Germline CDR1 SGHDN, CDR2 FVKESK. The CDR3 contains 16 residues. The CDR3 reads CASIYRLAGTQETQYF. The CDR3 region has the DNA TGTGCCAGCATCTACAGACTAGCGGGAACCCAAGAGACCCAGTACTTC.

This clone was detected a few times. V usage is TRBV6-5 and J usage is TRBJ2-1; 8 bases fit TRBD2. Unmatched junction bases numbered 9, after V lost 0 bases and J lost 8 bases. Germline CDR1 is MNHEY and CDR2 is SVGAGI. This CDR3 region has 16 residues. The CDR3 is CASSYSQRGPMDEQFF. DNA of the CDR3: TGTGCCAGCAGTTACTCCCAGCGGGGGCCCATGGATGAGCAGTTCTTC.

The V gene is TRBV6-5, the J gene TRBJ2-7; 9 bases are shared with TRBD2. This CDR3 is 14 amino acids long. Per the germline V gene, CDR1 is MNHEY and CDR2 is SVGAGI. The ends lost 5 bases at V and 2 bases at J; junction bases unmatched: 4. The CDR3 region is CASSGAGGAYEQYF. Here the CDR3 DNA reads TGTGCCAGCAGTGGAGCGGGGGGAGCCTACGAGCAGTACTTC.

J is TRBJ2-7 and V is TRBV10-3, with D maybe TRBD1 (5 bases). CDR3 size: 11 residues. Trimming pared 10 bases from V and 3 bases from J, leaving 10 bases between. Germline V gene lookup returns CDR1 ENHRY and CDR2 SYGVKD. CDR3 sequence (DNA): TGTGCCACCACCGACAGCTACGAGCAGTACTTC. Translating it yields CATTDSYEQYF.

Written as DNA, the CDR3 is TGCGCCAGCAGCGCGGACAGGGCCCTAACCTACGAGCAGTACTTC. This translates into CASSADRALTYEQYF. The J gene is TRBJ2-7, the V gene TRBV5-1; 8 bases align to TRBD1. J lost 2 bases, V lost 4 bases, and 8 bases had no gene match. CDR3 length equals 15 residues. CDR1 and CDR2 from the germline V gene are SGHRS and YFSETQ. Drawing the rest from reference TRBV5-1 and TRBJ2-7, the complete variable domain is KAGVTQTPRYLIKTRGQQVTLSCSPISGHRSVSWYQQTPGQGLQFLFEYFSETQRNKGNFPGRFSGRQFSNSRSEMNVSTLELGDSALYLCASSADRALTYEQYFGPGTRLTVT.

The V call is TRBV2, the J call TRBJ1-1; 11 bases are a match to TRBD1. The trim removed 5 bases at V and 12 bases at J, leaving 11 bases unmatched. Germline CDR1 and CDR2: SNHLY and FYNNEI. The CDR3 extends over 14 amino acids. The CDR3 sequence: CASSSPGTGGMPFF. DNA for the CDR3: TGTGCCAGCAGTTCCCCCGGGACAGGGGGTATGCCTTTCTTT.

This clone was recorded a few times. The J gene is TRBJ1-5, the V gene TRBV5-1; 8 bases line up with TRBD1. Germline V lookup: CDR1 SGHRS, CDR2 YFSETQ. This CDR3 has 14 residues. V trimming: 4 bases; J trimming: 2 bases; junction bases outside the gene matches: 2. The CDR3 loop is CASSQGAGNQPQHF. CDR3 nucleotides: TGCGCCAGCAGCCAGGGGGCAGGCAATCAGCCCCAGCATTTT.

V and J are TRBV4-1 and TRBJ2-7; 8 positions agree with TRBD1. The V and J ends lost 3 bases and 0 bases, in that order; junction bases with no gene match: 4. There are 15 residues in the CDR3. Germline CDR1 is MGHRA and CDR2 is YSYEKL. CDR3 sequence reads: CASSQDRATSYEQYF. The CDR3 nucleotides are TGCGCCAGCAGCCAGGACAGGGCAACCTCCTACGAGCAGTACTTC.

This clone has more than one count but fewer than ten. J is TRBJ2-1 and V is TRBV5-4; the match to TRBD2 covers 8 bases. CDR3 length equals 15 residues. V gave up 0 bases and J gave up 7 bases; unmatched junction bases: 6. Germline loops: CDR1 SGHNT, CDR2 YYREEE (reference sequence). CDR3 protein: CASSLAWTSPNEQFF. The DNA for the CDR3 is TGTGCCAGCAGCTTGGCTTGGACTAGCCCGAATGAGCAGTTCTTC.

This chain connects TRBV29-1 to TRBJ1-5; a possible D gene is TRBD1 (6 bases). The germline V and J ends were trimmed by 7 bases and 4 bases, with 14 bases remaining between them. Germline loops: CDR1 SQVTM, CDR2 ANQGSEA. The CDR3 contains 13 residues. The CDR3 region is CSGQDSINQPQHF. The CDR3 DNA reads as TGCAGCGGCCAGGACAGCATTAATCAGCCCCAGCATTTT.

The gene calls are TRBV11-2 and TRBJ1-1, with D possibly matching TRBD1 (5 bases). Trimming removed 2 bases at V and 0 bases at J, with 7 bases between. CDR1 is SGHAT and CDR2 is FQNNGV in the germline V gene. The CDR3 runs 14 residues. DNA of the CDR3: TGTGCCAGCAGCTTACAGGGAATGAACACTGAAGCTTTCTTT. Protein: CASSLQGMNTEAFF.

V gene TRBV5-5 combines with J gene TRBJ2-7; perhaps TRBD1 as D (5 bases). This CDR3 has 14 residues. Germline lookup yields CDR1 SGHKS and CDR2 YYEKEE (reference sequence). Trimming cost V 2 bases and J 3 bases, with 12 bases left between them. The CDR3 is CASSFSGLDYEQYF. DNA of the CDR3: TGTGCCAGCAGCTTTTCAGGGTTGGACTACGAGCAGTACTTC.